The 16 T cell receptor beta chains given below trace back to one sample, sequenced in a study of blood T cell repertoires in COVID-19. TCRdb keeps only in-frame clones here, not all; method: immunoSEQ multiplex PCR. The sample has 70,000 or so clones; around 89% are singletons. The material sequenced was peripheral blood. All receptors derive from a man in his 60s with acute or convalescent COVID-19.

V usage is TRBV18 and J usage is TRBJ2-1; 7 positions agree with TRBD2. From germline, CDR1 is KGHSH and CDR2 LQKENI. With V trimmed by 2 bases and J by 1 base, 2 bases remained unmatched. The CDR3 is made up of 15 amino acids. The CDR3 reads CASSPGGGSYNEQFF. CDR3 in DNA: TGTGCCAGCTCACCAGGGGGGGGTTCCTACAATGAGCAGTTCTTC.

V and J are TRBV2 and TRBJ2-2; 7 nucleotides match TRBD2. This CDR3 region has 14 residues. Germline V CDR1 and CDR2: SNHLY, FYNNEI. The junction had 3 bases not matched to a gene; V was cut back by 2 bases and J by 6 bases. This CDR3 reads CASSETSVPGELFF. Here the CDR3 DNA reads TGTGCCAGCAGTGAAACTAGCGTCCCCGGGGAGCTGTTTTTT.

This chain joins TRBV2 and TRBJ1-1, with D perhaps matching TRBD1 (5 bases). This CDR3 has 13 amino acids. Germline V gives CDR1 SNHLY, CDR2 FYNNEI. V was clipped by 4 bases and J by 4 bases, with 10 bases between them. The CDR3 sequence is CASSGGVTTEAFF. For the CDR3, the DNA is TGTGCCAGCAGTGGGGGGGTAACCACTGAAGCTTTCTTT.

The rearrangement links TRBV6-6 to TRBJ2-7; perhaps TRBD2 as D (5 bases). V was clipped by 0 bases and J by 4 bases, with 7 bases between them. Germline V gives CDR1 MNHNY, CDR2 SVGAGI (reference sequence). The CDR3 covers 13 residues. Here the CDR3 reads CASSYSWEYEQYF. The CDR3 DNA reads TGTGCCAGCAGTTACTCGTGGGAGTACGAGCAGTACTTC.

This clone appeared once. The chain links TRBV19 to TRBJ1-5; 7 bases are shared with TRBD1. V was pared by 0 bases and J by 5 bases, with 4 bases of the junction left unmatched. Germline assignment: CDR1 LNHDA and CDR2 SQIVND (reference sequence). This CDR3 has 15 residues. The CDR3 sequence is CASSIEDREYQPQHF. The CDR3 nucleotides are TGTGCCAGTAGTATAGAAGACAGGGAATATCAGCCCCAGCATTTT.

The chain combines TRBV12-1 with TRBJ2-1; the tabulated D call, TRBD2, remains unverified against the DNA. TRBV12-1 is described as a pseudogene. The CDR3 sequence is 16 residues long. CDR3 amino acids: CASSAPTSGTYNEQFF. The CDR3 DNA is TGTGCCAGCAGCGCCCCGACTAGCGGGACCTACAATGAGCAGTTCTTC.

The chain combines TRBV2 with TRBJ1-1; 7 nucleotides agree with TRBD1. Germline V gene lookup returns CDR1 SNHLY and CDR2 FYNNEI. CDR3 size: 14 residues. V gave up 7 bases and J gave up 5 bases; unmatched junction bases: 10. CDR3 coding DNA: TGTGCCAGCACTATATACAGGGACAGTACTGAAGCTTTCTTT. Protein sequence: CASTIYRDSTEAFF.

The chain carries TRBV3-1 (or the pseudogene TRBV3-2) and TRBJ2-1; the D is unclear. Trimming took off 4 bases at V and 10 bases at J, with 8 bases between the two ends. The CDR3 runs to 11 residues. Germline V CDR1 and CDR2: LGHDT, YNNKEL (reference sequence). The CDR3 region is CASSRNREQFF. The CDR3 nucleotides are TGTGCCAGCAGCCGAAACAGAGAGCAGTTCTTC.

The rearrangement joins TRBV7-9 to TRBJ2-2; 7 bases fit TRBD1. After removal of 5 bases from V and 4 bases from J, the junction contained 4 bases not matched to a gene. CDR3 length equals 14 residues. Germline-derived CDR1 and CDR2 are SEHNR and FQNEAQ (reference sequence). CDR3 in amino acids: CASSKGQTTGELFF. The CDR3 DNA follows: TGTGCCAGCAGCAAGGGACAGACCACCGGGGAGCTGTTTTTT.

The chain is built from TRBV27 and TRBJ2-5; TRBD1 matches at 7 bases. This CDR3 is built from 12 residues. After removal of 8 bases from V and 4 bases from J, the junction contained 4 bases not matched to a gene. CDR1 MNHEY and CDR2 SMNVEV come from the germline V gene (reference sequence). This CDR3 reads CASRQGGETQYF. The CDR3 nucleotides are TGTGCCAGCCGACAGGGTGGAGAGACCCAGTACTTC.

The chain couples TRBV5-1 to TRBJ2-7; possibly TRBD2 for D (6 bases). The CDR3 extends over 14 amino acids. V was clipped by 3 bases and J by 2 bases, with 12 bases between them. CDR1 is SGHRS and CDR2 is YFSETQ in the germline V gene. CDR3 loop: CASSSGLIAYEQYF. In DNA form, the CDR3 reads TGCGCCAGCAGCTCGGGACTGATCGCCTACGAGCAGTACTTC.

The CDR3 loop is CASSTGFSSYEQYF. The CDR3 nucleotides are TGTGCCAGCAGTACAGGGTTCAGCTCCTACGAGCAGTACTTC. The chain joins TRBV6-5 to TRBJ2-7, with D maybe TRBD1 (6 bases). The V and J ends lost 5 bases and 0 bases respectively, with 11 bases between them. The germline CDR1 and CDR2 sequences are MNHEY and SVGAGI. This CDR3 is built from 14 residues.

The V gene is TRBV10-3, the J gene TRBJ2-5; a possible D gene is TRBD1 (6 bases). V lost 6 bases and J lost 4, with 12 bases in between. Germline CDR1 ENHRY, CDR2 SYGVKD. This CDR3 has 13 amino acids. In DNA form, the CDR3 reads TGTGCCATCAGGGCAGGGGCAGGAGAGACCCAGTACTTC. Amino acids: CAIRAGAGETQYF.

The chain carries TRBV5-1 and TRBJ1-3, with D possibly being TRBD1 (5 bases). V was shortened by 0 bases and J by 0 bases, with 7 bases between the two germline ends. The CDR3 covers 15 residues. CDR1 is SGHRS and CDR2 is YFSETQ in the germline V gene. CDR3 residues: CASSLEGFSGNTIYF. The CDR3 bases are TGCGCCAGCAGCTTGGAGGGGTTCTCTGGAAACACCATATATTTT.

This chain joins TRBV19 and TRBJ2-5; 8 bases line up with TRBD1. In germline, CDR1 is LNHDA, CDR2 SQIVND (reference sequence). CDR3 length: 15 residues. V lost 3 bases and J lost 9; bases outside the gene matches: 12. The CDR3 region is CASSIQGAPVGAQYF. For the CDR3, the DNA is TGTGCCAGTAGTATCCAGGGGGCCCCCGTTGGGGCCCAGTACTTC.

The chain joins TRBV7-9 to TRBJ2-7; 9 bases fit TRBD2. V was pared by 5 bases and J by 0 bases, with 17 bases of the junction left unmatched. This CDR3 is 19 amino acids long. Germline lookup yields CDR1 SEHNR and CDR2 FQNEAQ (reference sequence). The CDR3 DNA sequence: TGTGCCAGCAGCCCATCCGGGACAGTCAGCGGGAGGCACTCCTACGAGCAGTACTTC. This encodes CASSPSGTVSGRHSYEQYF.